This TCR beta chain was recovered during a study of OX40 agonist ivuxolimab in advanced cancers. Study as a whole: Antecedent anti-PD-1, anti-PD-L1 or anti-CTLA-4 therapy was permissible, with roughly 36% having received some.

This clone was seen only once. Germline V gene lookup returns CDR1 MNHEY and CDR2 SMNVEV (reference sequence). The CDR3 has 17 residues. V dropped 6 bases and J dropped 5; count of bases not matched to a gene: 11. Generated by immunoSEQ multiplex PCR, the TCRdb table keeps only in-frame clones and is missing some. Of tens of thousands of clones detected, 87% appear once; the ten largest clones hold just under 0.25%. The source is an adult with an advanced solid tumor such as melanoma, head and neck, liver or kidney cancer. The chain combines TRBV27 with TRBJ2-1; 12 bases map to TRBD2. Sequencing used CD4+ or CD8+ T cells sorted from blood, obtained in a trial of the OX40 agonist ivuxolimab. The CDR3, as DNA: TGTGCCAGCAGGATGCGGGGCGGACTAGCGGGAAACAATGAGCAGTTCTTC. Translating it yields CASRMRGGLAGNNEQFF.